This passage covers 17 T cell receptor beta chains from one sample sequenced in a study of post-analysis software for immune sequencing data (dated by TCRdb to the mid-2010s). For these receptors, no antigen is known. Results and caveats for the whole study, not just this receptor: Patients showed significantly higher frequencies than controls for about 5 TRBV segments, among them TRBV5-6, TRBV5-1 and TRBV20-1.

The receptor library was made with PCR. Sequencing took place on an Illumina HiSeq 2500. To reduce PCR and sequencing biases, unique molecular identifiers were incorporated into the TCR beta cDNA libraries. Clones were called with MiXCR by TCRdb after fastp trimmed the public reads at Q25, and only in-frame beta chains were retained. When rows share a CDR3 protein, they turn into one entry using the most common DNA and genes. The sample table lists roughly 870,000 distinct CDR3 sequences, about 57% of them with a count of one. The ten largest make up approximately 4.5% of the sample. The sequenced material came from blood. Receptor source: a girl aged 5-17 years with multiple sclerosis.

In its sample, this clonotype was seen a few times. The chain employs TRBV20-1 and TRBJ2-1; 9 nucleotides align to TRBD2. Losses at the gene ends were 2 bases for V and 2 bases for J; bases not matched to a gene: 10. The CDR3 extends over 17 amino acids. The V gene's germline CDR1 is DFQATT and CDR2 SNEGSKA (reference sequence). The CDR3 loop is CSARYGLAGAPYNEQFF. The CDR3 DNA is TGCAGTGCTAGATACGGCTTAGCGGGAGCGCCCTACAATGAGCAGTTCTTC.

CDR3 nucleotide sequence: TGTGCTAGTGGTTTGGTAACTGATGAGCAGTTCTTC. This sequence encodes CASGLVTDEQFF. J is TRBJ2-1 and V is TRBV12-5; D gene ambiguous. Germline CDR1 and CDR2: LGHNT and FRNRAP. This CDR3 contains 12 residues. V dropped 0 bases and J dropped 8 bases, with 5 bases sitting between them. Using reference TRBV12-5 and TRBJ2-1 for the parts outside the CDR3, the full variable domain is DARVTQTPRHKVTEMGQEVTMRCQPILGHNTVFWYRQTMMQGLELLAYFRNRAPLDDSGMPKDRFSAEMPDATLATLKIQPSEPRDSAVYFCASGLVTDEQFFGPGTRLTVL.

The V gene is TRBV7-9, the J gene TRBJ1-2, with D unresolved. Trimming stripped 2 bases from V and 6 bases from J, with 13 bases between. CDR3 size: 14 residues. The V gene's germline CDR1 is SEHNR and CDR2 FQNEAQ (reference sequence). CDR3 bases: TGTGCCAGCAGCTTATCGGGCCTACCCCATGGCTACACCTTC. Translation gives CASSLSGLPHGYTF.

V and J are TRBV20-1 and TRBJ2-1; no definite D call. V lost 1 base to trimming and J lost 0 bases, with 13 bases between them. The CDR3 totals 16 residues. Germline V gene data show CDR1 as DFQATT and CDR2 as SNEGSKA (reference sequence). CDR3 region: CSARVVTSSSYNEQFF. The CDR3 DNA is TGCAGTGCTAGAGTAGTCACGTCGAGCTCCTACAATGAGCAGTTCTTC.

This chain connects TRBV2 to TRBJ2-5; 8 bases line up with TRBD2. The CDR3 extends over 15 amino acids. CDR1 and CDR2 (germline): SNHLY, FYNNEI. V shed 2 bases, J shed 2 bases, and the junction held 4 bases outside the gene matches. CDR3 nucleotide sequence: TGTGCCAGCAGTGAAACTAGCGGAACTCAAGAGACCCAGTACTTC. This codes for CASSETSGTQETQYF.

The CDR3 region is CASSPGGQPTDTQYF. The CDR3 nucleotides are TGTGCCAGCAGCCCGGGGGGGCAGCCCACAGATACGCAGTATTTT. The chain joins TRBV7-9 to TRBJ2-3; 8 bases agree with TRBD2. CDR1 is SEHNR and CDR2 is FQNEAQ in the germline V gene (reference sequence). Germline trimming cut 5 bases from V and 2 bases from J; bases unmatched to any gene: 6. The CDR3 consists of 15 residues.

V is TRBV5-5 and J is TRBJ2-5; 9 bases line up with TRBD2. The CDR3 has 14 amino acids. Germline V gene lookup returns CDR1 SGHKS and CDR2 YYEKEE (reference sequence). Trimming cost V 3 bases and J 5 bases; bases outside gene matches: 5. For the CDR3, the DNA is TGTGCCAGCAGCTGTAGCGGGAGTGGGGAGACCCAGTACTTC. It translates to CASSCSGSGETQYF. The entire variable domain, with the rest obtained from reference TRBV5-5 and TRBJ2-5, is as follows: DAGVTQSPTHLIKTRGQQVTLRCSPISGHKSVSWYQQVLGQGPQFIFQYYEKEERGRGNFPDRFSARQFPNYSSELNVNALLLGDSALYLCASSCSGSGETQYFGPGTRLLVL.

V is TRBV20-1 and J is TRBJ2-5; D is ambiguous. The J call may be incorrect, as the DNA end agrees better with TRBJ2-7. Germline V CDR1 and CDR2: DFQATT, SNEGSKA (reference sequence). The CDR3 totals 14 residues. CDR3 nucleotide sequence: TGCAGTGCTAGAGATTCCAGGTTTTTCTACGAGCAGTACTTC. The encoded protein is CSARDSRFFYEQYF.

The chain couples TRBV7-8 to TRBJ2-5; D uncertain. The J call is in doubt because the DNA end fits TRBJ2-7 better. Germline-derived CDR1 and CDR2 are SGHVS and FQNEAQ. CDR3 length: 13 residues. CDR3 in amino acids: CASSLDADYEQYF. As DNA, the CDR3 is TGTGCCAGCAGCTTAGATGCAGACTACGAGCAGTACTTC.

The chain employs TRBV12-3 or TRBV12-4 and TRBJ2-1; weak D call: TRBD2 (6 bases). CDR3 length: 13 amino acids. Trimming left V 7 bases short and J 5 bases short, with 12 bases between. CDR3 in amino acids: CASTERVHNEQFF. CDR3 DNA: TGTGCCAGCACCGAGCGGGTCCACAATGAGCAGTTCTTC.

For the CDR3, the DNA is TGCAGTGCTACCCCGGGACAGGGGCCTCTCTATGGCTACACCTTC. Translating it yields CSATPGQGPLYGYTF. This sequence joins TRBV20-1 and TRBJ1-2; 10 bases map to TRBD1. The CDR3 consists of 15 residues. The V gene end was trimmed by 4 bases and the J gene end by 4 bases; junction bases not matched to a gene: 9. CDR1 is DFQATT, CDR2 SNEGSKA, per germline (reference sequence).

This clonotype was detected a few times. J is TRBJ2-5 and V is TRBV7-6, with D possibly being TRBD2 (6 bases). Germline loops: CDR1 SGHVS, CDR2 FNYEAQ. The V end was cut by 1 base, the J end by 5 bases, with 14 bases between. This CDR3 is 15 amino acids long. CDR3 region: CASSLVLTSRETQYF. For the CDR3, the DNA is TGTGCCAGCAGCTTAGTATTAACTAGCCGGGAGACCCAGTACTTC.

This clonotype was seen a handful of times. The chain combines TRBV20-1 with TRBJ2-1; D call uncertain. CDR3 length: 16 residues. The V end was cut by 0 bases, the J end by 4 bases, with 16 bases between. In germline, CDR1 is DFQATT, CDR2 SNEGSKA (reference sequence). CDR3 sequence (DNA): TGCAGTGCTAGAGATCCGAACACCTTTTCTTACAATGAGCAGTTCTTC. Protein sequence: CSARDPNTFSYNEQFF.

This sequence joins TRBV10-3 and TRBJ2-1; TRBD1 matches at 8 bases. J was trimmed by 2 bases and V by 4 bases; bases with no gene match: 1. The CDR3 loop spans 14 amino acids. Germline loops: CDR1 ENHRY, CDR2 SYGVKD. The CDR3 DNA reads TGTGCCATCAGTGGACAGGGGACCTACAATGAGCAGTTCTTC. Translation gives CAISGQGTYNEQFF.

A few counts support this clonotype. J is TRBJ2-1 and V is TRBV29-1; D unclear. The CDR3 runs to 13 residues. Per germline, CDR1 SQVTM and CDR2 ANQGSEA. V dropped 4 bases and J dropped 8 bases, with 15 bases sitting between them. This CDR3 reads CSVVILRADEQFF. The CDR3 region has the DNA TGCAGCGTTGTAATACTCCGGGCGGATGAGCAGTTCTTC.

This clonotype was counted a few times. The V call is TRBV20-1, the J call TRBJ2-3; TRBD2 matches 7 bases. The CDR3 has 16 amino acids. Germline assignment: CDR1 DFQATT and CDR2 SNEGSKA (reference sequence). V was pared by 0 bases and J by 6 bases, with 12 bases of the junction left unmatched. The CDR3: CSARDLPGRARDTQYF. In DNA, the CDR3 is TGCAGTGCTAGAGATCTGCCAGGGAGGGCGAGGGATACGCAGTATTTT.

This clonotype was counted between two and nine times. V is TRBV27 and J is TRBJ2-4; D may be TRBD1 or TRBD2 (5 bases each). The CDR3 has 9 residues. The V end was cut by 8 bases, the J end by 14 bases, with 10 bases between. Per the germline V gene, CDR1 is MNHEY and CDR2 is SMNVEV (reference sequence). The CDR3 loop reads CASPRGEYF. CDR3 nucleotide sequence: TGTGCCAGCCCTAGAGGGGAGTACTTC.